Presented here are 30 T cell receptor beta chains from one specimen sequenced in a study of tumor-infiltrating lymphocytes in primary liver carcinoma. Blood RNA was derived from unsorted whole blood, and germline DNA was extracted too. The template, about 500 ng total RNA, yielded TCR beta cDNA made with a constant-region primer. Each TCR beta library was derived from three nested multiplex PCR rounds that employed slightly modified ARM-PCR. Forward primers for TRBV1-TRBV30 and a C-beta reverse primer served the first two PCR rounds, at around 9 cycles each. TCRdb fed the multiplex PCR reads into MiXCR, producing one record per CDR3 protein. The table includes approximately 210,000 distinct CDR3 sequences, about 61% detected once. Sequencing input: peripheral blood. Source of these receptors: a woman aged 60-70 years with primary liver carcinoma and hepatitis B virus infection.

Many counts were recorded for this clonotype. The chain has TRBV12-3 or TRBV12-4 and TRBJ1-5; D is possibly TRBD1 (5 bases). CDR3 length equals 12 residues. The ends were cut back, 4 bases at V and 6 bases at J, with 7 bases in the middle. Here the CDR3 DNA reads TGTGCCAGCAGTTGGGGGGTTCAGCCCCAGCATTTT. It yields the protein CASSWGVQPQHF.

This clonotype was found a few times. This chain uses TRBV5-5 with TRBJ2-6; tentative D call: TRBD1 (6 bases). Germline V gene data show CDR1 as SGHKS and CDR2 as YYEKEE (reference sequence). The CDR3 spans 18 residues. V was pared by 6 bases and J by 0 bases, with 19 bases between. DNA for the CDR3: TGTGCCAGCACCATTCCCCAGGGGTATAGCTCTGGGGCCAACGTCCTGACTTTC. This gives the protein CASTIPQGYSSGANVLTF.

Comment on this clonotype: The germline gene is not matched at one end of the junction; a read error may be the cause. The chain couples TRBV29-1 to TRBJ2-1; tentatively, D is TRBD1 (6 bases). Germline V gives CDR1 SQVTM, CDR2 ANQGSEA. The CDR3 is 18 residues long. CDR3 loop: CGVDRPRSTGSNYNEQFF. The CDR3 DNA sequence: TGCGGCGTTGACCGGCCTAGAAGTACAGGGAGTAACTACAATGAGCAGTTCTTC.

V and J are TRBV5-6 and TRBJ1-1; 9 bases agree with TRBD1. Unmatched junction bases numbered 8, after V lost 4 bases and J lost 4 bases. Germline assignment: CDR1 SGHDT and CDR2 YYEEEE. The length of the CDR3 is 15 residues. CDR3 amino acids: CASSLNYRGPTEAFF. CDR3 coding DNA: TGTGCCAGCAGCCTAAACTACAGGGGGCCCACTGAAGCTTTCTTT.

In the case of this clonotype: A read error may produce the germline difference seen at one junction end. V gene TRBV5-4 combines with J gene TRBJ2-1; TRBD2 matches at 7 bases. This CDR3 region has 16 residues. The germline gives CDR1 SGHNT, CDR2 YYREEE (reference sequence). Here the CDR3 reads CAGSPGLVGAYNEQFF. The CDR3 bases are TGTGCCGGCAGCCCCGGACTAGTGGGGGCCTACAATGAGCAGTTCTTC.

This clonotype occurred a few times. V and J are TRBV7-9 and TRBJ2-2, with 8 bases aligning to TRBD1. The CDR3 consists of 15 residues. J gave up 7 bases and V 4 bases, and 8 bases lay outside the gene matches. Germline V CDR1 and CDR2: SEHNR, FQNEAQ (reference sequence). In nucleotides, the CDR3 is TGTGCCAGCAGCTCCGGACAGGGTCGTGACGGGGAGCTGTTTTTT. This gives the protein CASSSGQGRDGELFF.

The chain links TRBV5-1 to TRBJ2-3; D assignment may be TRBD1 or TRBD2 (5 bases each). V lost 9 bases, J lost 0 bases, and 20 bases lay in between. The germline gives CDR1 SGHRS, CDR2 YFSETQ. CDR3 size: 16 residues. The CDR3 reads CATRDGAAESTDTQYF. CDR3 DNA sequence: TGCGCCACCCGGGATGGGGCAGCGGAAAGCACAGATACGCAGTATTTT.

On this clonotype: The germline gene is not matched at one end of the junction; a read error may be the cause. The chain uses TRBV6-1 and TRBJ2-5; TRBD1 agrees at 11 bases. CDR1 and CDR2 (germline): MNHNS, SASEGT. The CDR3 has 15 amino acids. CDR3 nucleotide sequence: TGTGCCAGCAGTCGGACAGGGGGCTCGGGAGAGATCCAGTACTTC. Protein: CASSRTGGSGEIQYF.

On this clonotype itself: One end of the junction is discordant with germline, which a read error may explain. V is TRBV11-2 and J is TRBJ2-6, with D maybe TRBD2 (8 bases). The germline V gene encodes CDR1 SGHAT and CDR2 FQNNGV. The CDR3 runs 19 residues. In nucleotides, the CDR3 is TGTGCCAGCAGTCCGGGACAGTTTTGGACTAGCTCTGGGGCCAACGTCCTGGCTTTC. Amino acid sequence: CASSPGQFWTSSGANVLAF. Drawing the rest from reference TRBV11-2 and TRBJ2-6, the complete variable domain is EAGVAQSPRYKIIEKRQSVAFWCNPISGHATLYWYQQILGQGPKLLIQFQNNGVVDDSQLPKDRFSAERLKGVDSTLKIQPAKLEDSAVYLCASSPGQFWTSSGANVLAFGAGSRLTVL.

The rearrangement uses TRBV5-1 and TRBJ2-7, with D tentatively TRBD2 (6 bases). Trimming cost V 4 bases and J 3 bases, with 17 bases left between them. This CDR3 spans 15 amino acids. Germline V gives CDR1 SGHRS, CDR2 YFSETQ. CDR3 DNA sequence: TGCGCCAGCAGCAAAGACGGGAGTCCCCTCTACGAGCAGTACTTC. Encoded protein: CASSKDGSPLYEQYF.

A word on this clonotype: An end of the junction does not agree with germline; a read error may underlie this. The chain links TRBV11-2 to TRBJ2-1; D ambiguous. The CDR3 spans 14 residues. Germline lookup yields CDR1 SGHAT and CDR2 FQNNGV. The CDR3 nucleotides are TGTGCCAGCGGCTTGGGATCAGGAAACAATGAGCAGTTCTTC. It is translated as CASGLGSGNNEQFF.

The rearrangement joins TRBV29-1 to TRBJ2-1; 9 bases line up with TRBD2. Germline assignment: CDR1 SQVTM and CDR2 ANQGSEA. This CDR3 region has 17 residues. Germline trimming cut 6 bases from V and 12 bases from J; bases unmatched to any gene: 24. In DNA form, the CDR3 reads TGCAGCGTCCACTCTGCTAGCGGGACATCCCGAAAGAGTGCGCAGTTCTTC. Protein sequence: CSVHSASGTSRKSAQFF.

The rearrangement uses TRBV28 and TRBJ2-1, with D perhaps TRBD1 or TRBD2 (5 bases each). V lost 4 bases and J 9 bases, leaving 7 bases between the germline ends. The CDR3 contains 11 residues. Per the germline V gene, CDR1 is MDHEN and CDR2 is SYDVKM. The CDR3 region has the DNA TGTGCCAGCAGTTGGGGGATTGAGCAGTTCTTC. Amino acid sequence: CASSWGIEQFF.

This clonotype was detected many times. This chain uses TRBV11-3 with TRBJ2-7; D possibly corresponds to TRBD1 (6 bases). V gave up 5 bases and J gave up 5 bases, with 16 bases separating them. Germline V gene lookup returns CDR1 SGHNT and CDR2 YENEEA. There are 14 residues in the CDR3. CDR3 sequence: CASSPRQELDEQYF. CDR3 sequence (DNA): TGTGCCAGCAGCCCGCGACAGGAGCTCGACGAGCAGTACTTC.

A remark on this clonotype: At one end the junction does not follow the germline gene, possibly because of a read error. The CDR3 is CASSRGTGSYDQHF. The CDR3 coding sequence is TGTGCCAGCAGCCGTGGGACAGGCTCCTACGACCAGCACTTC. This chain links TRBV11-2 with TRBJ2-7; 8 bases agree with TRBD1. The CDR3 runs 14 residues. Germline V CDR1 and CDR2: SGHAT, FQNNGV.

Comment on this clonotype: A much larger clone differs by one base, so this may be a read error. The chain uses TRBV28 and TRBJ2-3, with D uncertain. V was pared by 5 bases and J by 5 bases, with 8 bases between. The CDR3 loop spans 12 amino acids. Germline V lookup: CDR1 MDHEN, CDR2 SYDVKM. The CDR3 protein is CASSAWEDTQYF. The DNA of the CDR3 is TGTGCCAGCAGTGCCTGGGAAGATACGCAGTATTTT.

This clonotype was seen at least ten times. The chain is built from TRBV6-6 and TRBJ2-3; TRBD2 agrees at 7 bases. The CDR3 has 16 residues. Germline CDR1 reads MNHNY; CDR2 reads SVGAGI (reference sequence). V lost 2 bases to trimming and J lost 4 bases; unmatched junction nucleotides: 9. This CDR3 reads CASSYRGGTGADTQYF. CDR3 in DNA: TGTGCCAGCAGTTACCGGGGAGGGACCGGGGCAGATACGCAGTATTTT.

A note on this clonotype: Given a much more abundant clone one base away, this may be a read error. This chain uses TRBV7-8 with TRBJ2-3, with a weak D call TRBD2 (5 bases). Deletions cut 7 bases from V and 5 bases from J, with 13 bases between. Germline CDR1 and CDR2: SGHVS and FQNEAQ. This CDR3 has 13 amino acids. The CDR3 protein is CASIREGLDTQYF. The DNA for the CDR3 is TGTGCCAGCATTCGCGAGGGCTTAGATACGCAGTATTTT.

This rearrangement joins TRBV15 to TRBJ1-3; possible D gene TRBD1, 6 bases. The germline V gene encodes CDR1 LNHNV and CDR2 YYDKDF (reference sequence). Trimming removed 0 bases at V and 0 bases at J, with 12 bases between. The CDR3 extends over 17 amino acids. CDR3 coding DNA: TGTGCCACCAGCAGAGATGCTGGGGACACCTCTGGAAACACCATATATTTT. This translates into CATSRDAGDTSGNTIYF.

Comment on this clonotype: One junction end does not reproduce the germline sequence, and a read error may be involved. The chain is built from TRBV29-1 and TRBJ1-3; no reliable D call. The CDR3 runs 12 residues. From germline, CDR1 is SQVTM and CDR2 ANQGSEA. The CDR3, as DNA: TGCAACGTTGAATTGCGTGTGGACACCATATATTTT. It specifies CNVELRVDTIYF.

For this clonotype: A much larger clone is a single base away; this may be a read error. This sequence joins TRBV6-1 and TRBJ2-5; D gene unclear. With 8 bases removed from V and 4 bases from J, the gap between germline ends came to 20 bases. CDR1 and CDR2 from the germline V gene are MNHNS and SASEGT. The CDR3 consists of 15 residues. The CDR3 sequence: CASGPSLYQRETQYF. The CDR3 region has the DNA TGTGCCAGCGGGCCATCGTTGTATCAGCGAGAGACCCAGTACTTC.

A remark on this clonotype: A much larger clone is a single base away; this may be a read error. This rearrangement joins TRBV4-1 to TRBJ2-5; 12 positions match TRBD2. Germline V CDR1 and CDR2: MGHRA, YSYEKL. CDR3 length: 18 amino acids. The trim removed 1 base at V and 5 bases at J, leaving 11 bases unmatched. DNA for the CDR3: TGCGCCAGCAGCCAAGCCGTAGGGACTAGCGGGTGTGGGGAGACCCAGTACTTC. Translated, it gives CASSQAVGTSGCGETQYF.

The CDR3 sequence: CASSKEPGLAADTQYF. The CDR3 DNA is TGTGCCAGCAGTAAGGAACCGGGACTAGCCGCCGATACGCAGTATTTT. The J gene is TRBJ2-3, the V gene TRBV11-2; 9 bases match TRBD2. The germline V gene has CDR1 SGHAT and CDR2 FQNNGV. The CDR3 totals 16 residues. Trimming at V came to 6 bases and at J to 6 bases, leaving 13 bases not matched to a gene.

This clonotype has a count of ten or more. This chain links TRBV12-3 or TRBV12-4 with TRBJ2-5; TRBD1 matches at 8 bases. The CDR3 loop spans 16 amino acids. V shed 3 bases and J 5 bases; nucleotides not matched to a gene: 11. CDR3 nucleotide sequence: TGTGCCAGCAGTTTCTCAGGTGGCAGGGGGCTGGAGACCCAGTACTTC. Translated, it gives CASSFSGGRGLETQYF.

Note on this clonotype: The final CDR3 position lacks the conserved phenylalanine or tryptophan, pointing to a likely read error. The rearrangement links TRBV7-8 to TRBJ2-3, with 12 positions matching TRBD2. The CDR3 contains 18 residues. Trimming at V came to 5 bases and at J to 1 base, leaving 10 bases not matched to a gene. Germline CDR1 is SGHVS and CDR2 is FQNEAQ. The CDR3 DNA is TGTGCCAGCAGCCTACGGACTAGCGGGATGCTGGGCACAGATACGCAGTATCTT. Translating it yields CASSLRTSGMLGTDTQYL.

The CDR3 region has the DNA TGCGCCAGCAGCTTGCCCGGGACAGATGAGCAGTTCTTC. Protein product: CASSLPGTDEQFF. This chain connects TRBV5-1 to TRBJ2-1; 7 nucleotides match TRBD1. V lost 1 base and J lost 8; bases outside the gene matches: 3. The CDR3 totals 13 residues. Germline V gene data show CDR1 as SGHRS and CDR2 as YFSETQ. Based on the CDR3 plus reference TRBV5-1 and TRBJ2-1, the full variable domain is KAGVTQTPRYLIKTRGQQVTLSCSPISGHRSVSWYQQTPGQGLQFLFEYFSETQRNKGNFPGRFSGRQFSNSRSEMNVSTLELGDSALYLCASSLPGTDEQFFGPGTRLTVL.

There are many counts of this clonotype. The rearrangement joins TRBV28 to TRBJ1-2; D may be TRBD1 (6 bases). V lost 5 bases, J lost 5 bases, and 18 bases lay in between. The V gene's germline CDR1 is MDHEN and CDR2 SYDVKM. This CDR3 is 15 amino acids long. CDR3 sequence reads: CASSAGGARGYGYTF. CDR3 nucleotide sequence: TGTGCCAGCAGTGCCGGGGGGGCCCGGGGGTATGGCTACACCTTC.

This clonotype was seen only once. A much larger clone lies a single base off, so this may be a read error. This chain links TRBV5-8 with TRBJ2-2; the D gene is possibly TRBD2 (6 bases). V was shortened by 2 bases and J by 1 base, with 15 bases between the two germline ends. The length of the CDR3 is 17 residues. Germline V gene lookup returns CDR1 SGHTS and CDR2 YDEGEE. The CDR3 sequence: CASSFAWGTQNTGELFF. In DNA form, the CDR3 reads TGTGCCAGCAGCTTCGCTTGGGGGACTCAGAACACCGGGGAGCTGTTTTTT.

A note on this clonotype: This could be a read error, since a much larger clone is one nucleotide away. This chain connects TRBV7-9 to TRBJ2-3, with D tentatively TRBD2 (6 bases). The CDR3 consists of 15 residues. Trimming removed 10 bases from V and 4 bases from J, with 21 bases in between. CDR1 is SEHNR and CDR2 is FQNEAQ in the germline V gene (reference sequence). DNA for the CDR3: TGTGCCACCAACGGGAAATCGGGGGTCGCAGATACGCAGTATTTT. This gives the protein CATNGKSGVADTQYF.

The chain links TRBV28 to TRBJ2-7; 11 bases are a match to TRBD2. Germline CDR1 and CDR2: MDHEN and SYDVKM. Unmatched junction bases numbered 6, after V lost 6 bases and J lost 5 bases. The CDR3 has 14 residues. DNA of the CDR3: TGTGCCAGCAGCCGACTAGCGGGACCCCACGAGCAGTACTTC. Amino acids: CASSRLAGPHEQYF.